This T cell receptor (beta chain) derives from a study of CD8+CD57+ T cells in acquired aplastic anemia (dated by TCRdb to 2017 to 2018). Context from the whole study: On average, sorted CD4+ and CD8+ cells yielded around 3.5 ug of extracted DNA, with a range of about 0.19 to 30 ug. CD8+CD57+ expansion was defined as a frequency above the mean frequency observed in healthy subjects.

V is clipped by 11 bases and J by 4 bases, and the sequence between their germline boundaries is 16 bases long. The CDR3 spans 13 residues, from the cysteine through the phenylalanine. The sequence is cut down to CDR3 DNA, 39 bases in frame from base 1. The germline V gene gives CDR1 as KGHDR and CDR2 as SFDVKD. This clonotype was counted only a few times. There is no known antigen for this receptor. The input lacks base qualities; no much larger clone sits a single base away. The research as a whole found: Some 31 CD8+ CDR3 sequences were shared between patients and controls but appeared highly expressed in patients and within their immunodominant clones. No significant difference in CD8+ Simpson's diversity was found between patients and healthy controls (P=0.060).

Profiling of TCR beta VDJ combinations and CDR3 sequences used genomic DNA as the template. An Illumina HiSeq 2000 was used for TCR repertoire sequencing. The authors' pipeline ran thus. Repertoires were assessed using TRBV/TRBJ rearrangement plots, CDR3 size and DJ length profiles, and Simpson's diversity index. The most abundant DNA sequence in the deep sequencing data was defined as the immunodominant clone. CDR3 amino acid sequences were screened for sharing across subjects and were compared with published repertoires and the VDJdb database. TCRdb reprocessing: public reads trimmed at Q25 with fastp, clones called with MiXCR, in-frame beta chains kept. CDR3 protein sequences are deduplicated, and each keeps its most common genes and DNA. Clone size and V and J calls follow TCRdb, not the original study. This sample lists around 500,000 distinct CDR3 sequences; about a third were detected once. The ten top clones hold roughly 0.89% of the sample.

Patients chosen for sequencing had shown expansion of CD8+CD57+ cells by flow cytometry. All patients had severe acquired aplastic anemia diagnosed by International Study of Aplastic Anemia and Agranulocytosis and Camitta criteria. Patients had received no therapy at the time of blood sampling. In the study, sorted CD4+ and CD8+ blood T cells from patients with severe aplastic anemia and from healthy subjects underwent deep sequencing of TCR repertoires. In the USA, patient enrollment took place under clinicaltrials.gov protocols 00001620, 01623167, 00001397, 00071045, 00081523 and 00961064. Ficoll-Paque density gradient centrifugation was used to isolate peripheral blood mononuclear cells. Before DNA extraction, CD4+ and CD8+ T cells were sorted by FACS or by magnetic beads.

Material: sorted CD4+, CD8+, or CD8+CD57+ T cells (not recorded which) from PBMCs. This clonotype was sampled from a human donor with aplastic anemia. This chain is built from TRBV24-1 and TRBJ1-2; TRBD1 is perhaps the D gene, given 6 matching bases. The CDR3 protein: CASTRGAIYGYTF. The nucleotide sequence is given as TGTGCCAGCACCCGGGGGGCTATCTATGGCTACACCTTC.